This TCR beta chain comes out of a study of Ad26.COV2.S vaccination and SARS-CoV-2 variants. About the study: A participant enrolled in the COV1001 Ad26.COV2.S trial arm provided the sample. Intramuscular Ad26.COV2.S doses were given once or twice, 56 days apart.

Clones were read by immunoSEQ multiplex PCR, and TCRdb kept only the in-frame ones, dropping some. The sample contains just over 350,000 clones, about 88% of which appear only once. The treatment: around 19 received Ad26.COV2.S at low or high dose, single or two shots; about 5 received placebo; per-sample allocation not given. Sampling occurred on day 63 after the first vaccine or placebo injection. Vaccination employed an Ad26 vector expressing the Wuhan-strain SARS-CoV-2 spike. V lost 2 bases and J lost 7; bases outside the gene matches: 4. Germline CDR1 MDHEN, CDR2 SYDVKM. The CDR3 extends over 13 amino acids.

Sequenced here: peripheral blood, sampled in a trial of Ad26.COV2.S vaccine versus placebo. This TCR derives from a person between 18 and 65 years old who received the Ad26.COV2.S COVID-19 vaccine or a placebo. This chain connects TRBV28 to TRBJ2-7, with TRBD2 matching over 8 bases. CDR3 sequence reads: CASSLTSGSEQYF. CDR3 bases: TGTGCCAGCAGTTTAACCAGCGGGAGTGAGCAGTACTTC.